One sample yielded the 17 T cell receptor beta chains listed below, sequenced in a study of response to subunit inactivated influenza vaccine. A single record per CDR3 protein comes from TCRdb applying MiXCR to the RT-PCR reads. The sample lists 430,000 or so distinct CDR3 sequences, over 9.5% seen once, with 9.5% to 15% in the top ten. The specimen comprised PBMCs from blood, sampled around seven weeks after vaccination. The receptors stem from a man in his forties or fifties who received an inactivated influenza vaccine.

This clonotype was seen ten or more times. V is TRBV29-1 and J is TRBJ2-7, with 7 nucleotides matching TRBD1. Germline trimming cut 6 bases from V and 4 bases from J; bases unmatched to any gene: 3. Germline V gene sequence: CDR1 SQVTM, CDR2 ANQGSEA. This CDR3 contains 11 residues. This CDR3 is CSVPGQYEQYF. For the CDR3, the DNA is TGCAGCGTACCGGGACAGTACGAGCAGTACTTC.

This clonotype has a handful of counts. This chain links TRBV20-1 with TRBJ1-2; no clear D gene. This CDR3 contains 12 residues. CDR1 is DFQATT, CDR2 SNEGSKA, per germline (reference sequence). The ends were cut back, 5 bases at V and 8 bases at J, with 15 bases in the middle. As DNA, the CDR3 is TGCAGTGCTCGGGCCTCGCCAATGGGCTACACCTTC. Its protein is CSARASPMGYTF.

In its sample, this clonotype was seen many times. V usage is TRBV6-5 and J usage is TRBJ2-1, with D tentatively TRBD2 (5 bases). V dropped 8 bases and J dropped 1 base, with 6 bases sitting between them. CDR3 length equals 12 residues. Germline CDR1 and CDR2: MNHEY and SVGAGI. The CDR3 loop reads CASGRSYNEQFF. In nucleotides, the CDR3 is TGTGCCAGCGGGAGATCCTACAATGAGCAGTTCTTC.

The chain employs TRBV18 and TRBJ2-1; D may be TRBD2 (6 bases). The V and J ends lost 4 bases and 6 bases respectively, with 13 bases between them. Germline V gives CDR1 KGHSH, CDR2 LQKENI. There are 14 residues in the CDR3. CDR3 sequence reads: CASSRLEFSNEQFF. CDR3 DNA: TGTGCCAGCTCACGACTAGAGTTTTCCAATGAGCAGTTCTTC.

The chain combines TRBV29-1 with TRBJ2-7; D gene unclear. The CDR3 extends over 13 amino acids. Trimming stripped 1 base from V and 3 bases from J, with 10 bases between. CDR1 and CDR2 (germline): SQVTM, ANQGSEA. The CDR3 nucleotides are TGCAGCGTTGAAGGGATAGAGCACTACGAGCAGTACTTC. This sequence encodes CSVEGIEHYEQYF.

This clonotype was observed a few times. The gene calls are TRBV24-1 and TRBJ2-7; 8 nucleotides agree with TRBD1. Germline V gene sequence: CDR1 KGHDR, CDR2 SFDVKD. V dropped 9 bases and J dropped 3; count of bases not matched to a gene: 6. This CDR3 region has 13 residues. This chain's CDR3 is CATQRTGLYEQYF. CDR3 nucleotide sequence: TGTGCCACCCAGCGGACAGGGCTCTACGAGCAGTACTTC.

The chain is built from TRBV7-9 and TRBJ2-7; D is perhaps TRBD2 (6 bases). Germline loops: CDR1 SEHNR, CDR2 FQNEAQ (reference sequence). V was trimmed by 3 bases and J by 3 bases, leaving 15 bases between them. The CDR3 runs 15 residues. The CDR3 reads CASSFWGDPSYEQYF. As DNA, the CDR3 is TGTGCCAGCAGCTTTTGGGGGGATCCCAGCTACGAGCAGTACTTC.

This clonotype was counted ten times or more. This chain uses TRBV20-1 with TRBJ1-4, with D possibly TRBD1 on 5 matching bases. V was shortened by 0 bases and J by 7 bases, with 12 bases between the two germline ends. Germline assignment: CDR1 DFQATT and CDR2 SNEGSKA (reference sequence). The CDR3 extends over 14 amino acids. DNA of the CDR3: TGCAGTGCTAGAGATTGGGGGAACAGTGAAAAACTGTTTTTT. Encoded protein: CSARDWGNSEKLFF.

This clonotype appeared a few times. The chain has TRBV7-2 and TRBJ2-3; 13 bases fit TRBD2. The germline V gene encodes CDR1 SGHTA and CDR2 FQGNSA. J was trimmed by 10 bases and V by 1 base; bases with no gene match: 5. CDR3 length: 15 amino acids. The CDR3 DNA follows: TGTGCCAGCAGCTTAGAGAGGACTAGCGGGAGCGCGCAGTATTTT. This encodes CASSLERTSGSAQYF.

This clonotype appeared many times. This chain connects TRBV12-3 or TRBV12-4 to TRBJ1-2, with D unclear. The CDR3 runs to 15 residues. Trimming pared 6 bases from V and 1 base from J, leaving 15 bases between. The CDR3 DNA follows: TGTGCCAGCAGGGGCCAACTTATCGTTAACTATGGCTACACCTTC. The encoded protein is CASRGQLIVNYGYTF.

CDR3 coding DNA: TGTGCCAGCAGTCACCTCGGCCGGGGGTTCGGAAACACCATATATTTT. It encodes CASSHLGRGFGNTIYF. This chain links TRBV27 with TRBJ1-3; D possibly corresponds to TRBD1 (5 bases). Trimming removed 5 bases at V and 4 bases at J, with 18 bases between. This CDR3 has 16 amino acids. Germline V gives CDR1 MNHEY, CDR2 SMNVEV (reference sequence).

This clonotype was counted many times. The chain is built from TRBV15 and TRBJ2-7; TRBD1 matches at 7 bases. The V segment lost 0 bases and the J segment 4 bases; nucleotides outside the gene matches: 6. The CDR3 runs to 15 residues. The germline V gene encodes CDR1 LNHNV and CDR2 YYDKDF (reference sequence). The chain's CDR3 is CATSRDGGTAYEQYF. In DNA form, the CDR3 reads TGTGCCACCAGCAGAGATGGTGGGACAGCGTACGAGCAGTACTTC.

V gene TRBV9 combines with J gene TRBJ2-7; TRBD1 might be the D (6 bases). From germline, CDR1 is SGDLS and CDR2 YYNGEE. V lost 4 bases and J 2 bases, leaving 22 bases between the germline ends. The CDR3 covers 17 residues. The CDR3 here is CASSRNYKTGATYEQYF. The CDR3, as DNA: TGTGCCAGCAGCCGAAATTATAAGACAGGAGCTACCTACGAGCAGTACTTC. Drawing the rest from reference TRBV9 and TRBJ2-7, the complete variable domain is DSGVTQTPKHLITATGQRVTLRCSPRSGDLSVYWYQQSLDQGLQFLIQYYNGEERAKGNILERFSAQQFPDLHSELNLSSLELGDSALYFCASSRNYKTGATYEQYFGPGTRLTVT.

The chain employs TRBV12-3 or TRBV12-4 and TRBJ1-5; unclear D gene. The ends were cut back, 7 bases at V and 3 bases at J, with 16 bases in the middle. This CDR3 region has 15 residues. CDR3 residues: CASTSGLLANQPQHF. The CDR3 DNA is TGTGCCAGCACCTCGGGATTATTGGCCAATCAGCCCCAGCATTTT.

This clonotype was counted at least ten times. The rearrangement joins TRBV5-1 to TRBJ2-7; D perhaps matches TRBD2 (5 bases). The CDR3 consists of 13 residues. Germline V gene sequence: CDR1 SGHRS, CDR2 YFSETQ. The V gene lost 4 bases and the J gene lost 2 bases, with 10 bases spanning the gap. The CDR3 DNA follows: TGCGCCAGCAGCAGCACCGGGACCTACGAGCAGTACTTC. Amino acid sequence: CASSSTGTYEQYF.

The J gene is TRBJ2-7, the V gene TRBV20-1; D is unclear. The CDR3 consists of 13 residues. The germline CDR1 and CDR2 sequences are DFQATT and SNEGSKA (reference sequence). Trimming took 4 bases from V and 0 from J, leaving 10 bases between them. CDR3 sequence: CSAKLPRSYEQYF. The CDR3 DNA reads as TGCAGTGCTAAGCTGCCCCGCTCCTACGAGCAGTACTTC.

At least ten counts were recorded for this clonotype. The chain is built from TRBV15 and TRBJ2-7; unclear D gene. Per the germline V gene, CDR1 is LNHNV and CDR2 is YYDKDF (reference sequence). Trimming stripped 0 bases from V and 2 bases from J, with 14 bases between. This CDR3 is built from 16 residues. The chain's CDR3 is CATSRDPLGTTYEQYF. CDR3 coding DNA: TGTGCCACCAGCAGAGACCCACTGGGCACGACCTACGAGCAGTACTTC.